This entry is about one TCR beta chain. Its target is unknown. This record comes from a study of cytomegalovirus exposure and HLA in healthy donors. For the study at large: Some 91 million unique TCRs from HLA-typed donors were held in an early release of data. The study, taken as a whole, reports: Common viral pathogens seemed, in a later analysis, to connect with several of the most significant clusters. Later work associated roughly 17,000 TCR beta sequences with HLA alleles at 0.05 false discovery rate.

V lost 6 bases to trimming and J lost 5 bases; unmatched junction nucleotides: 12. Germline CDR1 and CDR2: MGHDK and SYGVNS. This CDR3 region has 15 residues. Vbeta (60) and Jbeta (13) primers were used in the PCR. Repertoires were generated with immunoSEQ multiplex PCR, while TCRdb's copy carries only in-frame clones and drops some. This sample carries about 190,000 clones, 82% of them seen once, and the ten largest clones take 1.5% to 2%. The gene calls are TRBV25-1 and TRBJ2-7; 8 nucleotides match TRBD2. The clonotype comes from a woman aged 18 to 35 in good health and CMV-seronegative. Sequenced input: PBMCs. CDR3 sequence (DNA): TGTGCCAGCAGCCTCCCCGGGACTAGACACCACGAGCAGTACTTC. Amino acids: CASSLPGTRHHEQYF.